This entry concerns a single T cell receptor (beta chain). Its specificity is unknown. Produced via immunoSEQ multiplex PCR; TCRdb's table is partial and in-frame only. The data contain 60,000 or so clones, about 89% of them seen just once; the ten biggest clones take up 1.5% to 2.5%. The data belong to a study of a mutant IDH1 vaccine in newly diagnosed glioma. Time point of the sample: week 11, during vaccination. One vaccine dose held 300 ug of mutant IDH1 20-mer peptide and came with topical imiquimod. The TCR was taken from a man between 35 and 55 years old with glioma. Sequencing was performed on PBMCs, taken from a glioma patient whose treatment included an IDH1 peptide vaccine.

This CDR3 reads CASGTGGVIGELFF. CDR3 DNA sequence: TGTGCCAGCGGGACAGGGGGCGTTATCGGGGAGCTGTTTTTT. This chain links TRBV6-1 with TRBJ2-2; 12 bases agree with TRBD1. V was clipped by 8 bases and J by 7 bases; unmatched bases: 5. In germline, CDR1 is MNHNS, CDR2 SASEGT. This CDR3 region has 14 residues.